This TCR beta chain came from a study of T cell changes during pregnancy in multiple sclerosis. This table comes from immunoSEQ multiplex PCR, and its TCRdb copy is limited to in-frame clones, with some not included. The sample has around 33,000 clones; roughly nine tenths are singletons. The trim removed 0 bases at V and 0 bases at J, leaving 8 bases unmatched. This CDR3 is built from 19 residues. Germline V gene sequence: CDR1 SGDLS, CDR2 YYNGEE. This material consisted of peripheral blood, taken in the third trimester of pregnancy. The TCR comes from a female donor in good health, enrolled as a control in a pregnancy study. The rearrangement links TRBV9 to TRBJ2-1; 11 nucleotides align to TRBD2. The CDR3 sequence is CASSVASGGSMSSYNEQFF. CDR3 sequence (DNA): TGTGCCAGCAGCGTAGCTAGCGGGGGGAGTATGAGCTCCTACAATGAGCAGTTCTTC.